This passage covers 32 T cell receptor beta chains from one sample sequenced in a study of cytomegalovirus exposure and HLA in healthy donors. The PCR was carried out with 60 Vbeta primers and 13 Jbeta primers. Sequenced by immunoSEQ multiplex PCR; TCRdb stores in-frame clones only, minus some. The sample has fewer than 200,000 clones; roughly 85% are singletons. Sequencing was carried out using PBMCs. Receptors originate from a young man in good health and CMV-seronegative.

This clone was found once. The chain couples TRBV14 to TRBJ2-2; TRBD2 aligns across 10 bases. V lost 7 bases and J lost 3; bases outside the gene matches: 5. CDR1 is SGHDN and CDR2 is FVKESK in the germline V gene. The CDR3 has 15 residues. The CDR3 DNA follows: TGTGCCAGCACCCAGGGACTAGCGCACACCGGGGAGCTGTTTTTT. It specifies CASTQGLAHTGELFF.

In nucleotides, the CDR3 is TGTGCCAGCAGAGGACTAGCTAACAATGAGCAGTTCTTC. Protein sequence: CASRGLANNEQFF. This chain joins TRBV6-4 and TRBJ2-1; 8 positions match TRBD2. Per germline, CDR1 MRHNA and CDR2 SNTAGT. V trimming: 6 bases; J trimming: 5 bases; junction bases outside the gene matches: 3. The CDR3 is 13 amino acids.

This sequence joins TRBV6-1 and TRBJ2-2, with D perhaps TRBD2 (6 bases). CDR3 length: 14 amino acids. V dropped 8 bases and J dropped 6 bases, with 16 bases sitting between them. CDR1 and CDR2 from the germline V gene are MNHNS and SASEGT. CDR3 nucleotide sequence: TGTGCCAGCGGACCCTGGAGGGGTGCCGGGGAGCTGTTTTTT. Translation: CASGPWRGAGELFF.

The V call is TRBV28, the J call TRBJ1-3, with a possible D match to TRBD1 (5 bases). This CDR3 comprises 14 residues. CDR1 and CDR2 from the germline V gene are MDHEN and SYDVKM. The V end was cut by 2 bases, the J end by 4 bases, with 9 bases between. The CDR3 reads CASSLQGAGNTIYF. CDR3 DNA sequence: TGTGCCAGCAGTTTACAGGGTGCCGGAAACACCATATATTTT.

The rearrangement uses TRBV5-1 and TRBJ1-2; TRBD1 matches at 7 bases. V gave up 0 bases and J gave up 4 bases; unmatched junction bases: 3. This CDR3 is 14 amino acids long. CDR1 and CDR2 from the germline V gene are SGHRS and YFSETQ. The CDR3 here is CASSLEGAGYGYTF. CDR3 coding DNA: TGCGCCAGCAGCTTGGAGGGGGCAGGCTATGGCTACACCTTC.

The V gene is TRBV11-2, the J gene TRBJ1-2, with D possibly TRBD1 on 6 matching bases. The CDR3 runs to 15 residues. Deletions cut 3 bases from V and 4 bases from J, with 15 bases between. Looked up from germline, CDR1 is SGHAT and CDR2 is FQNNGV. CDR3 residues: CASSLGADRTYGYTF. The CDR3, as DNA: TGTGCCAGCAGCTTGGGGGCTGACAGGACCTATGGCTACACCTTC.

The chain employs TRBV5-1 and TRBJ2-1, with TRBD1 as a possible D gene (6 bases). V was cut by 0 bases and J by 4 bases, with 11 bases left in between. Germline values: CDR1 SGHRS, CDR2 YFSETQ. CDR3 length equals 15 residues. CDR3 sequence (DNA): TGCGCCAGCAGCTTGGATGGACAGCAATACAATGAGCAGTTCTTC. Translated: CASSLDGQQYNEQFF.

V gene TRBV5-1 combines with J gene TRBJ2-7, with a weak D call TRBD1 (6 bases). The V end lost 4 bases, the J end lost 2 bases, and 25 bases lay between the germline ends. This CDR3 contains 18 residues. CDR1 SGHRS and CDR2 YFSETQ come from the germline V gene. This CDR3 reads CASSRPANREFSPYEQYF. The CDR3 DNA reads TGCGCCAGCAGCCGACCTGCAAACAGGGAGTTTTCCCCCTACGAGCAGTACTTC.

The chain combines TRBV5-1 with TRBJ1-2; perhaps TRBD1 as D (5 bases). The CDR3 is made up of 15 amino acids. The germline V and J ends were trimmed by 0 bases and 4 bases, with 13 bases remaining between them. The V gene's germline CDR1 is SGHRS and CDR2 YFSETQ. CDR3: CASSLGEGPIYGYTF. Here the CDR3 DNA reads TGCGCCAGCAGCTTGGGGGAGGGACCTATCTATGGCTACACCTTC.

The V call is TRBV6-5, the J call TRBJ1-2; 8 nucleotides agree with TRBD1. This CDR3 spans 14 amino acids. Germline loops: CDR1 MNHEY, CDR2 SVGAGI. The V and J ends lost 6 bases and 8 bases, in that order; junction bases with no gene match: 11. CDR3 residues: CASSPIRTGIGYTF. CDR3 sequence (DNA): TGTGCCAGCAGCCCAATCCGGACAGGGATCGGCTACACCTTC.

The chain is built from TRBV13 and TRBJ1-1, with D unclear. V lost 0 bases and J lost 5, with 16 bases in between. This CDR3 spans 16 amino acids. In germline, CDR1 is PRHDT, CDR2 FYEKMQ (reference sequence). In DNA form, the CDR3 reads TGTGCCAGCAGCTTAGGCTGGAGGGCTAGGAGAACTGAAGCTTTCTTT. Translation: CASSLGWRARRTEAFF.

J is TRBJ2-5 and V is TRBV7-9, with D unclear. CDR3 length: 14 amino acids. Looked up from germline, CDR1 is SEHNR and CDR2 is FQNEAQ (reference sequence). Trimming left V 8 bases short and J 5 bases short, with 18 bases between. CDR3 nucleotides: TGTGCCAGCTCTTGGGTCGCGAGCGCGGAGACCCAGTACTTC. Its translation: CASSWVASAETQYF.

This chain connects TRBV14 to TRBJ2-1; D is unclear. CDR1 and CDR2 from the germline V gene are SGHDN and FVKESK. The CDR3 consists of 15 residues. The ends were cut back, 2 bases at V and 3 bases at J, with 11 bases in the middle. In nucleotides, the CDR3 is TGTGCCAGCAGCCAAAATTGGTTCGGCTACAATGAGCAGTTCTTC. Translating gives CASSQNWFGYNEQFF.

V is TRBV7-9 and J is TRBJ1-6, with D unresolved. Trimming left V 5 bases short and J 8 bases short, with 7 bases between. This CDR3 is 12 amino acids long. Germline V gene sequence: CDR1 SEHNR, CDR2 FQNEAQ (reference sequence). CDR3 in amino acids: CASSLRDSPLHF. As DNA, the CDR3 is TGTGCCAGCAGCCTAAGAGATTCACCCCTCCACTTT.

This clone was observed a handful of times. The genes are TRBV9 and TRBJ2-3; the D gene is possibly TRBD1 (5 bases). V was cut by 4 bases and J by 5 bases, with 17 bases left in between. Germline CDR1 SGDLS, CDR2 YYNGEE. This CDR3 is 15 amino acids long. The CDR3 nucleotides read TGTGCCAGCAGCTCTGGACAACGCCAGGGAGATACGCAGTATTTT. Protein product: CASSSGQRQGDTQYF.

The rearrangement joins TRBV5-4 to TRBJ2-2; perhaps TRBD2 as D (5 bases). Trimming pared 0 bases from V and 0 bases from J, leaving 6 bases between. The V gene's germline CDR1 is SGHNT and CDR2 YYREEE (reference sequence). CDR3 length: 15 amino acids. CDR3 amino acids: CASSLVEANTGELFF. The CDR3 DNA reads as TGTGCCAGCAGCTTGGTGGAGGCGAACACCGGGGAGCTGTTTTTT.

This chain links TRBV7-3 with TRBJ2-7; a possible D gene is TRBD1 (5 bases). The V gene lost 2 bases and the J gene lost 4 bases, with 15 bases spanning the gap. CDR3 length: 15 amino acids. CDR1 is SGHTA and CDR2 is FQGTGA in the germline V gene. Here the CDR3 reads CASSLGAGYPYEQYF. The DNA for the CDR3 is TGTGCCAGCAGCTTAGGGGCAGGGTACCCTTACGAGCAGTACTTC.

The genes are TRBV9 and TRBJ2-2; possibly TRBD2 for D (5 bases). Germline V gene sequence: CDR1 SGDLS, CDR2 YYNGEE. With 5 bases removed from V and 2 bases from J, the gap between germline ends came to 13 bases. This CDR3 is built from 15 residues. Here the CDR3 reads CASSRYGDNTGELFF. The CDR3 DNA sequence: TGTGCCAGCAGTCGGTACGGGGATAACACCGGGGAGCTGTTTTTT.

The chain joins TRBV10-3 to TRBJ1-2; D might be TRBD1 (5 bases). V was shortened by 7 bases and J by 3 bases, with 9 bases between the two germline ends. Germline CDR1 ENHRY, CDR2 SYGVKD. The CDR3 consists of 12 residues. CDR3 in DNA: TGTGCCATCATGTGGGGCGACTATGGCTACACCTTC. Its translation: CAIMWGDYGYTF.

This chain connects TRBV25-1 to TRBJ2-7; D might be TRBD2 (7 bases). V was pared by 3 bases and J by 6 bases, with 21 bases between. Looked up from germline, CDR1 is MGHDK and CDR2 is SYGVNS. The CDR3 extends over 16 amino acids. The CDR3 region has the DNA TGTGCCAGCAGTGACTTATCGGGAAAGGGGGGGGCCGAGCAGTACTTC. Protein product: CASSDLSGKGGAEQYF.

The V and J genes are TRBV30 and TRBJ2-2; TRBD1 might be the D (5 bases). This CDR3 is 14 amino acids long. CDR1 is GTSNPN, CDR2 SVGIG, per germline (reference sequence). V was clipped by 6 bases and J by 2 bases, with 13 bases between them. CDR3 bases: TGTGCCTGCGGGTTGACAGTAAACACCGGGGAGCTGTTTTTT. Residues: CACGLTVNTGELFF.

The chain is built from TRBV2 and TRBJ2-3; TRBD1 might be the D (6 bases). Germline-derived CDR1 and CDR2 are SNHLY and FYNNEI. CDR3 length: 12 amino acids. V lost 9 bases and J lost 4, with 11 bases in between. The DNA of the CDR3 is TGTGCCAGTCCCCAGGGGCCAGATACGCAGTATTTT. This gives the protein CASPQGPDTQYF.

This clone was seen only a few times. The J gene is TRBJ2-7, the V gene TRBV10-3; 9 bases match TRBD1. CDR1 is ENHRY, CDR2 SYGVKD, per germline. The CDR3 covers 14 residues. V dropped 7 bases and J dropped 2; count of bases not matched to a gene: 6. The CDR3 coding sequence is TGTGCCATCACTCCGGGACAGGGTGCCTACGAGCAGTACTTC. Translating it yields CAITPGQGAYEQYF.

The chain recombines TRBV2 with TRBJ2-1; 7 nucleotides agree with TRBD1. Per the germline V gene, CDR1 is SNHLY and CDR2 is FYNNEI. V dropped 2 bases and J dropped 4; count of bases not matched to a gene: 2. The CDR3 runs 14 residues. CDR3 protein: CASSERGPYNEQFF. CDR3 nucleotides: TGTGCCAGCAGTGAAAGGGGGCCTTACAATGAGCAGTTCTTC. Filled out from reference TRBV2 and TRBJ2-1, the complete variable domain reads EPEVTQTPSHQVTQMGQEVILRCVPISNHLYFYWYRQILGQKVEFLVSFYNNEISEKSEIFDDQFSVERPDGSNFTLKIRSTKLEDSAMYFCASSERGPYNEQFFGPGTRLTVL.

The chain is built from TRBV7-8 and TRBJ2-5; 10 bases map to TRBD2. Unmatched junction bases numbered 10, after V lost 2 bases and J lost 4 bases. Per the germline V gene, CDR1 is SGHVS and CDR2 is FQNEAQ. CDR3 length: 17 amino acids. The DNA for the CDR3 is TGTGCCAGCAGCTTAATACGGACTACTAGCGGGGTAGAGACCCAGTACTTC. It is translated as CASSLIRTTSGVETQYF.

The CDR3 sequence: CSASRGEKLFF. The CDR3 DNA sequence: TGCAGTGCTAGCCGCGGAGAAAAACTGTTTTTT. The V and J genes are TRBV20-1 and TRBJ1-4; D is unclear. Deletions cut 3 bases from V and 8 bases from J, with 7 bases between. Germline CDR1 DFQATT, CDR2 SNEGSKA (reference sequence). This CDR3 contains 11 residues.

CDR3 DNA sequence: TGTGCCAGCAGCTCCAGACAGGCTAGCACAGATACGCAGTATTTT. Translation: CASSSRQASTDTQYF. V is TRBV5-4 and J is TRBJ2-3; tentatively, D is TRBD1 (6 bases). The CDR3 has 15 residues. V lost 3 bases and J 0 bases, leaving 11 bases between the germline ends. The germline gives CDR1 SGHNT, CDR2 YYREEE (reference sequence).

The rearrangement joins TRBV5-6 to TRBJ2-2, with TRBD1 matching 11 bases. There are 15 residues in the CDR3. V lost 2 bases and J lost 7; bases outside the gene matches: 4. Germline V gives CDR1 SGHDT, CDR2 YYEEEE. CDR3 sequence: CASSFGTGGVGELFF. DNA for the CDR3: TGTGCCAGCAGCTTTGGGACAGGGGGTGTCGGGGAGCTGTTTTTT.

V and J are TRBV9 and TRBJ2-7; 7 bases line up with TRBD2. The junction had 5 bases not matched to a gene; V was cut back by 4 bases and J by 1 base. The CDR3 has 14 amino acids. CDR1 and CDR2 from the germline V gene are SGDLS and YYNGEE. The CDR3 coding sequence is TGTGCCAGCAGCCCCACTAGCGAGTCCTACGAGCAGTACTTC. As protein: CASSPTSESYEQYF.

This rearrangement joins TRBV6-1 to TRBJ2-7; no clear D gene. The CDR3 contains 13 residues. Germline V lookup: CDR1 MNHNS, CDR2 SASEGT. V was trimmed by 7 bases and J by 7 bases, leaving 17 bases between them. CDR3 DNA sequence: TGTGCCAGCACACTCGACCGTACTACGGAGCAGTACTTC. Protein sequence: CASTLDRTTEQYF.

V usage is TRBV9 and J usage is TRBJ2-7, with D perhaps matching TRBD2 (5 bases). With 0 bases removed from V and 7 bases from J, the gap between germline ends came to 11 bases. This CDR3 spans 13 amino acids. Germline V gives CDR1 SGDLS, CDR2 YYNGEE. The CDR3 bases are TGTGCCAGCAGCGTAGGGGGTTGGGAGGAGCAGTACTTC. This gives the protein CASSVGGWEEQYF.

J is TRBJ2-2 and V is TRBV7-6, with TRBD1 as a possible D gene (6 bases). V was trimmed by 4 bases and J by 3 bases, leaving 9 bases between them. This CDR3 is 14 amino acids long. Germline V gene lookup returns CDR1 SGHVS and CDR2 FNYEAQ. This CDR3 reads CASSSTGYTGELFF. The CDR3 DNA sequence: TGTGCCAGCAGCTCAACAGGGTACACCGGGGAGCTGTTTTTT. The complete variable domain, with remaining parts taken from reference TRBV7-6 and TRBJ2-2, reads GAGVSQSPRYKVTKRGQDVALRCDPISGHVSLYWYRQALGQGPEFLTYFNYEAQQDKSGLPNDRFSAERPEGSISTLTIQRTEQRDSAMYRCASSSTGYTGELFFGEGSRLTVL.